These 21 T cell receptor beta chains were all obtained from the same sample, sequenced in a study of esophageal squamous cell carcinoma under preoperative chemotherapy. Time point specified: after preoperative PTX-NDP chemotherapy. Each CDR3 protein gets one entry after TCRdb re-called the PCR reads with MiXCR. The sample has fewer than 20,000 distinct CDR3 sequences; 35% to 55% are singletons. Sample collection occurred from a patient given preoperative chemotherapy. These receptors were taken from a human donor with esophageal squamous cell carcinoma. The donor label of this sample is uncertain.

This clonotype was observed at least ten times. The CDR3 here is CAWSFGIADTQYF. The CDR3 coding sequence is TGTGCCTGGAGTTTTGGGATCGCAGATACGCAGTATTTT. This sequence joins TRBV30 and TRBJ2-3; D gene uncertain. Germline-derived CDR1 and CDR2 are GTSNPN and SVGIG (reference sequence). The CDR3 totals 13 residues. The V gene lost 2 bases and the J gene lost 4 bases, with 10 bases spanning the gap.

The gene calls are TRBV7-3 and TRBJ2-5; D may be TRBD1 (6 bases). CDR3 length: 14 residues. V gave up 2 bases and J gave up 11 bases, with 18 bases separating them. Per the germline V gene, CDR1 is SGHTA and CDR2 is FQGTGA. CDR3 sequence: CASSLGGTGDEQYF. CDR3 DNA: TGTGCCAGCAGCTTAGGGGGCACTGGCGATGAGCAGTACTTC.

The chain is built from TRBV6-5 and TRBJ2-3; D is perhaps TRBD1 or TRBD2 (6 bases each). Near its end, the DNA agrees better with TRBJ2-7, so the J call may be wrong. Germline V gene data show CDR1 as MNHEY and CDR2 as SVGAGI. This CDR3 is built from 16 residues. CDR3: CASSYGGLSTKDTQYF. In DNA form, the CDR3 reads TGTGCCAGCAGTTACGGGGGGCTGTCTACCAAAGATACGCAGTACTTC.

This clonotype was observed many times. The chain joins TRBV7-3 to TRBJ2-3; D remains unclear. This CDR3 contains 13 residues. Germline loops: CDR1 SGHTA, CDR2 FQGTGA. Between the trimmed V and J ends, which lost 5 bases and 6 bases, there was a span of 12 bases. The CDR3 region has the DNA TGTGCCAGCAGCCCCCCCAGTGGGGATACGCAGTATTTT. The encoded protein is CASSPPSGDTQYF.

Worth noting for this clonotype: One junction end disagrees with the germline gene, perhaps due to a read error. The rearrangement uses TRBV6-5 and TRBJ2-1; D call uncertain. From germline, CDR1 is MNHEY and CDR2 SVGAGI. This CDR3 has 12 amino acids. The CDR3 DNA reads TGTGCCGGCAGTTGGAACACCGAGGAGCAGTTCTTC. It codes for CAGSWNTEEQFF.

This clonotype appeared a single time. One junction end disagrees with the germline gene, perhaps due to a read error. This sequence joins TRBV6-5 and TRBJ2-5; D is possibly TRBD1 (6 bases). The CDR3 runs 13 residues. Germline loops: CDR1 MNHEY, CDR2 SVGAGI. This CDR3 reads CASSCDRQGTQYF. The CDR3, as DNA: TGTGCCAGCAGTTGCGACAGGCAAGGGACCCAGTACTTC.

This clonotype was counted between two and nine times. This sequence joins TRBV5-1 and TRBJ2-6; either TRBD1 or TRBD2 may supply D (5 bases each). The V end was cut by 2 bases, the J end by 2 bases, with 11 bases between. CDR3 length: 16 amino acids. Per germline, CDR1 SGHRS and CDR2 YFSETQ. CDR3 DNA sequence: TGCGCCAGCAGCTTTGGGACCTCAACTGGGGCCAACGTCCTGACTTTC. Its protein is CASSFGTSTGANVLTF. Complete variable domain (other parts from reference TRBV5-1 and TRBJ2-6): KAGVTQTPRYLIKTRGQQVTLSCSPISGHRSVSWYQQTPGQGLQFLFEYFSETQRNKGNFPGRFSGRQFSNSRSEMNVSTLELGDSALYLCASSFGTSTGANVLTFGAGSRLTVL.

The rearrangement joins TRBV6-1 to TRBJ2-1; TRBD2 might be the D (5 bases). V was pared by 5 bases and J by 4 bases, with 18 bases between. In germline, CDR1 is MNHNS, CDR2 SASEGT. The CDR3 is 16 amino acids. CDR3: CASSTSRGGSYNEQFF. CDR3 nucleotides: TGTGCCAGCAGTACAAGCCGGGGTGGATCTTACAATGAGCAGTTCTTC.

J is TRBJ2-2 and V is TRBV19; D is perhaps TRBD2 (6 bases). This CDR3 has 14 residues. Germline CDR1 reads LNHDA; CDR2 reads SQIVND (reference sequence). The ends were cut back, 8 bases at V and 1 base at J, with 11 bases in the middle. The CDR3 loop reads CASSGTLNTGELFF. In nucleotides, the CDR3 is TGTGCCAGTTCCGGGACTCTGAACACCGGGGAGCTGTTTTTT.

The rearrangement links TRBV12-3 or TRBV12-4 to TRBJ2-1; D ambiguous. This CDR3 is built from 14 residues. With 6 bases removed from V and 13 bases from J, the gap between germline ends came to 22 bases. CDR3: CASSDRRTKNIQFF. In DNA, the CDR3 is TGTGCCAGCAGCGACCGACGAACCAAAAACATTCAGTTCTTC.

A remark on this clonotype: Its ends do not fully match the called genes, so a read error is possible. The rearrangement links TRBV24-1 to TRBJ2-4, with no clear D. The CDR3 consists of 17 residues. Looked up from germline, CDR1 is KGHDR and CDR2 is SFDVKD. In DNA, the CDR3 is TGTGCCACCAGTGATGCCGCCGGTGGCGGAACCAAAGACATCCAGTACTTC. Translated: CATSDAAGGGTKDIQYF.

A note on this clonotype: This CDR3 fails to terminate in the conserved phenylalanine or tryptophan, so it likely reflects a read error. The DNA is left out, because the CDR3 cannot be placed on it with certainty; the CDR3 is given as TCRdb lists it. V gene TRBV24-1 combines with J gene TRBJ2-5; TRBD2 reflects the table's D call only, with no check against the DNA. The CDR3 length equals 14 residues, ends included. CDR1 and CDR2 from the germline V gene are KGHDR and SFDVKD. The CDR3 is CATSLAGEEETQYL.

A word on this clonotype: The junction departs from germline at one end; a sequencing error may be responsible. V usage is TRBV7-9 and J usage is TRBJ2-3; TRBD1 or TRBD2 may be the D gene (5 bases each). CDR3 length: 14 amino acids. Germline loops: CDR1 SEHNR, CDR2 FQNEAQ (reference sequence). The DNA of the CDR3 is TGTGCGGGGAGCCCGGGACGAGCCGGAGATACCCAGTATTTT. The encoded protein is CAGSPGRAGDTQYF.

By share of the sample, this clonotype is large. The rearrangement joins TRBV7-3 to TRBJ2-3; TRBD2 agrees at 13 bases. CDR3 size: 17 residues. Germline V CDR1 and CDR2: SGHTA, FQGTGA. The V gene end was trimmed by 3 bases and the J gene end by 4 bases; junction bases not matched to a gene: 7. This CDR3 is CASSFTGTSGISDTQYF. As DNA, the CDR3 is TGTGCCAGCAGCTTTACCGGGACTAGCGGGATCTCAGATACGCAGTATTTT.

This clonotype showed up just a few times. This chain uses TRBV7-2 with TRBJ2-5; TRBD2 aligns across 7 bases. The last part of the DNA fits TRBJ2-1 better; the J call may be wrong. Germline CDR1 SGHTA, CDR2 FQGNSA. The length of the CDR3 is 16 residues. CDR3 region: CASSPNLAGGRETQFF. The DNA for the CDR3 is TGTGCCAGCAGCCCAAATTTAGCGGGTGGGAGGGAGACCCAGTTCTTC.

The V and J genes are TRBV7-8 and TRBJ2-7, with TRBD2 as a possible D gene (7 bases). Germline values: CDR1 SGHVS, CDR2 FQNEAQ. The CDR3 has 20 amino acids. The V end lost 5 bases, the J end lost 10 bases, and 39 bases lay between the germline ends. The CDR3 DNA follows: TGTGCCAGCAGCCCGGGATCGGCGGGCGGCGGGGGCTTTGACAAAGATACCCAGTACTTC. Translation gives CASSPGSAGGGGFDKDTQYF.

To note about this clonotype: An end of the junction differs from the germline gene, which may be a read error. V is TRBV7-2 and J is TRBJ2-4, with 8 bases matching TRBD2. In germline, CDR1 is SGHTA, CDR2 FQGNSA. The CDR3 contains 17 residues. The CDR3 sequence is CASSVGVGGGAKDIQYF. DNA for the CDR3: TGTGCCAGCAGCGTGGGTGTCGGGGGGGGCGCCAAAGACATTCAGTACTTC.

This clonotype came up a few times. V usage is TRBV7-2 and J usage is TRBJ2-1, with no clear D. CDR3 length: 16 residues. Looked up from germline, CDR1 is SGHTA and CDR2 is FQGNSA. The ends were cut back, 5 bases at V and 0 bases at J, with 14 bases in the middle. CDR3 residues: CASSRVPFSSYNEQFF. In DNA form, the CDR3 reads TGTGCCAGCAGCCGAGTCCCATTTAGCTCCTACAATGAGCAGTTCTTC.

As regards this clonotype: The junction departs from the called germline gene at one end, perhaps through a read error. V usage is TRBV12-3 or TRBV12-4 and J usage is TRBJ2-2, with D perhaps being TRBD1 or TRBD2 (5 bases each). CDR3 length: 15 residues. The CDR3 here is CARGLPAVNTGALYF. CDR3 coding DNA: TGTGCCAGGGGTTTACCGGCTGTGAACACCGGGGCGCTGTATTTT.

This chain joins TRBV12-5 and TRBJ2-1, with no clear D. V was pared by 9 bases and J by 10 bases, with 19 bases between. Germline V gives CDR1 LGHNT, CDR2 FRNRAP. CDR3 length equals 13 residues. The CDR3 spells CASALGSSYEQFF. The CDR3 DNA reads as TGTGCTAGCGCCCTAGGCAGCTCCTACGAGCAGTTCTTC.

The chain joins TRBV7-6 to TRBJ2-3, with D perhaps matching TRBD1 (6 bases). CDR1 and CDR2 from the germline V gene are SGHVS and FNYEAQ. Trimming pared 9 bases from V and 0 bases from J, leaving 16 bases between. This CDR3 region has 15 residues. CDR3 residues: CARGLQGVSTDTQYF. Written as DNA, the CDR3 is TGTGCCAGGGGCCTACAGGGCGTTAGCACAGATACGCAGTATTTT.